The 19 T cell receptor beta chains presented below share a single source sample, sequenced in a study of spatial heterogeneity in lung cancer. TCRdb itself ran the 5' RACE reads through MiXCR, one entry per CDR3 protein. The sample lists some 100,000 distinct CDR3 sequences, approximately 12% seen once, with more than 40% in the top ten. Sample time point: sample taken at primary tumor resection. This specimen was PBMCs, taken at surgery. The receptors here all came from a male donor with early-stage non-small cell lung cancer.

This clonotype came up many times. The CDR3 bases are TGTGCCAGCAGCCTTAATAGCAATCAGCCCCAGCATTTT. Its protein product is CASSLNSNQPQHF. The rearrangement uses TRBV7-2 and TRBJ1-5, with unresolved D. V lost 5 bases and J lost 0, with 5 bases in between. This CDR3 comprises 13 residues. Looked up from germline, CDR1 is SGHTA and CDR2 is FQGNSA. The full variable domain, completed using reference TRBV7-2 and TRBJ1-5, is GAGVSQSPSNKVTEKGKDVELRCDPISGHTALYWYRQSLGQGLEFLIYFQGNSAPDKSGLPSDRFSAERTGGSVSTLTIQRTQQEDSAVYLCASSLNSNQPQHFGDGTRLSIL.

The chain's CDR3 is CASSPPDKRGTQYF. The DNA for the CDR3 is TGTGCCAGCTCACCACCTGACAAAAGAGGGACCCAGTACTTC. This chain uses TRBV18 with TRBJ2-5, with D uncertain. There are 14 residues in the CDR3. Looked up from germline, CDR1 is KGHSH and CDR2 is LQKENI. Trimming removed 0 bases from V and 7 bases from J, with 12 bases in between.

The table lists this clonotype with a few counts. The rearrangement links TRBV27 to TRBJ2-7; TRBD1 agrees at 7 bases. Germline CDR1 and CDR2: MNHEY and SMNVEV (reference sequence). The CDR3 contains 15 residues. V was clipped by 5 bases and J by 4 bases; unmatched bases: 11. The CDR3 sequence is CASSIRTGEGYEQYF. The CDR3 DNA reads as TGTGCCAGCAGTATCCGGACAGGCGAGGGTTACGAGCAGTACTTC.

CDR3 bases: TGCGCCAGCAGTGAGGGGAATAGCTACGAGCAGTACTTC. Its translation is CASSEGNSYEQYF. The chain is built from TRBV10-2 and TRBJ2-7; D unresolved. Trimming took 2 bases from V and 3 from J, leaving 8 bases between them. The CDR3 is 13 amino acids. The germline V gene encodes CDR1 WSHSY and CDR2 SAAADI.

This clonotype was counted at least ten times. The V and J genes are TRBV6-5 and TRBJ2-1; 9 positions match TRBD2. J was trimmed by 1 base and V by 6 bases; bases with no gene match: 4. Germline values: CDR1 MNHEY, CDR2 SVGAGI. The CDR3 sequence is 15 residues long. CDR3 in DNA: TGTGCCAGCAGGCAAGCGGGAGGATCCTACAATGAGCAGTTCTTC. Translated: CASRQAGGSYNEQFF.

This clonotype was observed a few times. J is TRBJ2-2 and V is TRBV5-1; D may be TRBD2 (5 bases). The length of the CDR3 is 16 residues. Trimming shortened V by 1 base and J by 0 bases, and 10 bases separated the two germline ends. Germline CDR1 reads SGHRS; CDR2 reads YFSETQ. CDR3 in DNA: TGCGCCAGCAGCTTGTCTGGGGAGCCGAACACCGGGGAGCTGTTTTTT. Its protein product is CASSLSGEPNTGELFF.

This clonotype was detected ten times or more. The J gene is TRBJ2-5, the V gene TRBV21-1; TRBD2, the table's D call, was not compared with the DNA. TRBV21-1 is annotated as a pseudogene. CDR3 size: 15 residues. The CDR3 region has the DNA TGTGCCAGCAGCCCCCGGGGAGGGCGGTTAGAGACCCAGTACTTC. This encodes CASSPRGGRLETQYF.

The CDR3 sequence: CSASPGRLRGNTIYF. The CDR3, as DNA: TGCAGTGCTAGCCCGGGCCGACTGAGAGGAAACACCATATATTTT. V usage is TRBV20-1 and J usage is TRBJ1-3; D remains ambiguous. Germline CDR1 is DFQATT and CDR2 is SNEGSKA (reference sequence). V shed 3 bases and J shed 4 bases, with 16 bases lying between them. The CDR3 has 15 residues.

The chain combines TRBV9 with TRBJ2-2; 8 bases agree with TRBD2. Losses at the gene ends were 4 bases for V and 2 bases for J; bases not matched to a gene: 7. The length of the CDR3 is 16 residues. CDR1 and CDR2 from the germline V gene are SGDLS and YYNGEE. The CDR3 is CASSLEGTSNTGELFF. The CDR3 DNA is TGTGCCAGCAGCCTAGAAGGGACTAGTAACACCGGGGAGCTGTTTTTT.

This clonotype was seen only a few times. The V and J genes are TRBV6-5 and TRBJ2-6; 11 bases map to TRBD1. Germline lookup yields CDR1 MNHEY and CDR2 SVGAGI. With 5 bases clipped from V and 1 base from J, the junction kept 4 bases outside the gene matches. CDR3 length: 17 residues. The CDR3 DNA reads TGTGCCAGCAGTACGGGACAGGGGGTGTCTGGGGCCAACGTCCTGACTTTC. Translating gives CASSTGQGVSGANVLTF.

Ten or more counts support this clonotype. This chain connects TRBV27 to TRBJ2-7; TRBD1 matches at 9 bases. This CDR3 has 15 residues. Trimming removed 1 base from V and 2 bases from J; junction bases left unmatched: 3. CDR1 is MNHEY, CDR2 SMNVEV, per germline (reference sequence). The CDR3 loop is CASSLYGTGTYEQYF. The CDR3 bases are TGTGCCAGCAGTTTATACGGGACAGGGACCTACGAGCAGTACTTC.

This clonotype was counted between two and nine times. This chain uses TRBV9 with TRBJ2-2, with D uncertain. The CDR3 length is 13 residues. Germline lookup yields CDR1 SGDLS and CDR2 YYNGEE. V was trimmed by 0 bases and J by 6 bases, leaving 6 bases between them. DNA of the CDR3: TGTGCCAGCAGCGTAGTTTCCTCCGGGGAGCTGTTTTTT. Its translation is CASSVVSSGELFF.

This clonotype was detected only a few times. The J gene is TRBJ2-1, the V gene TRBV5-5; 10 nucleotides match TRBD1. CDR1 SGHKS and CDR2 YYEKEE come from the germline V gene (reference sequence). The V gene end was trimmed by 5 bases and the J gene end by 7 bases; junction bases not matched to a gene: 9. The CDR3 spans 15 residues. The CDR3 is CASSHPGQGWNEQFF. As DNA, the CDR3 is TGTGCCAGCAGTCATCCGGGACAGGGGTGGAATGAGCAGTTCTTC.

This clonotype was observed a few times. The CDR3 nucleotides are TGTGCCAGCACCTCCCTGGGGAGGGGGTTTGGGAACACTGAAGCTTTCTTT. Amino acid sequence: CASTSLGRGFGNTEAFF. The V call is TRBV28, the J call TRBJ1-1; a weak D match, TRBD1 (6 bases). Trimming shortened V by 7 bases and J by 1 base, and 22 bases separated the two germline ends. The CDR3 has 17 amino acids. CDR1 MDHEN and CDR2 SYDVKM come from the germline V gene.

This clonotype was counted only a few times. The V and J genes are TRBV4-2 and TRBJ2-4; 7 bases are shared with TRBD2. Germline trimming cut 1 base from V and 3 bases from J; bases unmatched to any gene: 6. This CDR3 region has 16 residues. Germline CDR1 and CDR2: LGHNA and YNFKEQ. The CDR3 sequence is CASSQGAGVGKNIQYF. The CDR3 nucleotides read TGTGCCAGCAGCCAAGGTGCGGGAGTGGGCAAAAACATTCAGTACTTC.

This clonotype was detected ten times or more. The V call is TRBV11-2, the J call TRBJ2-1; 7 bases match TRBD1. The CDR3 length is 14 residues. The germline CDR1 and CDR2 sequences are SGHAT and FQNNGV. J gave up 7 bases and V 5 bases, and 8 bases lay outside the gene matches. Here the CDR3 reads CASSQGQPGNEQFF. The CDR3 DNA sequence: TGTGCCAGCAGCCAGGGACAGCCTGGGAATGAGCAGTTCTTC.

There are a few counts of this clonotype. This sequence joins TRBV2 and TRBJ2-5, with unresolved D. Trimming shortened V by 8 bases and J by 1 base, and 14 bases separated the two germline ends. The CDR3 consists of 14 residues. CDR1 is SNHLY and CDR2 is FYNNEI in the germline V gene. The CDR3 DNA follows: TGTGCCAGCGCCCGGCTGGGGATCCAAGAGACCCAGTACTTC. Amino acid sequence: CASARLGIQETQYF. Variable domain in full (rest from reference TRBV2 and TRBJ2-5): EPEVTQTPSHQVTQMGQEVILRCVPISNHLYFYWYRQILGQKVEFLVSFYNNEISEKSEIFDDQFSVERPDGSNFTLKIRSTKLEDSAMYFCASARLGIQETQYFGPGTRLLVL.

This clonotype was seen repeatedly, ten times or more. This chain links TRBV7-8 with TRBJ1-1; D gene unclear. Deletions cut 8 bases from V and 1 base from J, with 14 bases between. CDR1 is SGHVS, CDR2 FQNEAQ, per germline. The CDR3 runs 14 residues. The CDR3 DNA follows: TGTGCCAGCTCCCCGGCTCCAGCGAACACTGAAGCTTTCTTT. Translation gives CASSPAPANTEAFF.

This clonotype was seen a few times. This rearrangement joins TRBV4-3 to TRBJ2-7; the D gene could be TRBD1 or TRBD2 (6 bases each). V shed 0 bases and J shed 2 bases, with 11 bases lying between them. CDR3 length: 15 amino acids. CDR1 is LGHNA, CDR2 YSLEER, per germline. The CDR3 bases are TGCGCCAGCAGCCAAGATCGGGGGCAGGCCTACGAGCAGTACTTC. Translating gives CASSQDRGQAYEQYF.